The rows below give T cell receptor beta chains drawn from one sample of a study of T cell responses to AZD1222 COVID-19 vaccine. Generated by immunoSEQ multiplex PCR, the TCRdb table keeps only in-frame clones and is missing some. Found here are tens of thousands of clones, 90% to 95% of them singletons; the top ten hold approximately 5.2%. The input for sequencing was peripheral blood, taken on day 0 of AZD1222 vaccination. These receptors were obtained from an adult in good health. The CDR3 runs from the conserved cysteine through the conserved F or W. The order of the fields is V gene, D gene, J gene, clone size, CDR3 protein, CDR3 DNA. A D gene is named only where the DNA matches it firmly. Size values are once, few and many counts, or a class for expanded clones, and some rows have none.

TRBV4-1	.	TRBJ2-7	few	CASSRFISGEQYF	TGCGCCAGCAGCCGATTCATCTCCGGGGAGCAGTACTTC
TRBV10-3	.	TRBJ2-1	once	CAISEGRALYNEQFF	TGTGCCATCAGTGAGGGGCGGGCCCTATACAATGAGCAGTTCTTC
TRBV19	TRBD2	TRBJ2-1	.	CASSIVLGLAGGRFDEQFF	TGTGCCAGTAGTATAGTTCTTGGGCTAGCGGGGGGGCGATTCGATGAGCAGTTCTTC
TRBV3-1/TRBV3-2	.	TRBJ2-7	.	CASSPGPVSYEQYF	TGTGCCAGCAGCCCCGGCCCGGTGTCCTACGAGCAGTACTTC
TRBV12-5	.	TRBJ1-1	.	CASGPGTVNTEAFF	TGTGCTAGTGGTCCCGGGACGGTGAACACTGAAGCTTTCTTT
TRBV7-9	TRBD2	TRBJ2-1	.	CASSLRRGGVRNEQFF	TGTGCCAGCAGCTTAAGGCGGGGGGGCGTTCGCAATGAGCAGTTCTTC
TRBV2	.	TRBJ2-2	.	CASSVVPYGELFF	TGTGCCAGCAGTGTCGTTCCTTACGGGGAGCTGTTTTTT
TRBV3-1/TRBV3-2	TRBD1	TRBJ1-4	.	CASSQQGAPKLFF	TGTGCCAGCAGCCAACAGGGGGCCCCTAAACTGTTTTTT
TRBV10-3	TRBD1	TRBJ2-3	.	CAISEPRSGTGRTDTQYF	TGTGCCATCAGTGAGCCCCGATCCGGGACAGGGCGAACAGATACGCAGTATTTT
TRBV5-6	TRBD1	TRBJ1-4	once	CASSLDPGGAVNEKLFF	TGTGCCAGCAGCTTGGATCCAGGGGGCGCGGTAAATGAAAAACTGTTTTTT
TRBV7-9	TRBD2	TRBJ2-4	few	CASSSLQAGGLAKNIQYF	TGTGCCAGCAGCTCACTACAGGCGGGGGGACTAGCCAAAAACATTCAGTACTTC
TRBV18	.	TRBJ1-4	.	CASSSGTVATNEKLFF	TGTGCCAGCTCTTCCGGGACGGTCGCAACTAATGAAAAACTGTTTTTT
TRBV5-1	.	TRBJ2-5	.	CASSLDVTPQETQYF	TGCGCCAGCAGCTTGGATGTGACTCCACAAGAGACCCAGTACTTC
TRBV9	.	TRBJ2-6	.	CASRGANVLTF	TGTGCCAGCAGGGGGGCCAACGTCCTGACTTTC
TRBV5-4	.	TRBJ1-1	.	CASSLDRMNTEAFF	TGTGCCAGCAGCTTGGACAGGATGAACACTGAAGCTTTCTTT
TRBV5-6	TRBD2	TRBJ2-3	few	CASSRSSGGADFSDTQYF	TGTGCCAGCAGCCGTTCTAGCGGGGGGGCTGATTTCTCAGATACGCAGTATTTT
TRBV15	.	TRBJ2-6	.	CATSRERSGANVLTF	TGTGCCACCAGCAGAGAGAGGTCTGGGGCCAACGTCCTGACTTTC
TRBV11-2	TRBD1	TRBJ2-3	once	CASTIHTGQVTDTQYF	TGTGCCAGCACCATACATACGGGACAGGTGACAGATACGCAGTATTTT
TRBV19	.	TRBJ1-2	.	CASSIGDPNYGYTF	TGTGCCAGTAGTATTGGTGATCCTAACTATGGCTACACCTTC
TRBV11-3	.	TRBJ1-3	.	CASSLGLHSGNTIYF	TGTGCCAGCAGCTTAGGACTCCACTCTGGAAACACCATATATTTT
TRBV6-6	.	TRBJ2-7	.	CASSPRDRWSDEQYF	TGTGCCAGCAGTCCCCGGGACCGCTGGTCCGACGAGCAGTACTTC
TRBV5-1	.	TRBJ2-6	.	CASSLAGGGANVLTF	TGCGCCAGCAGCTTGGCTGGGGGTGGGGCCAACGTCCTGACTTTC
TRBV27	TRBD2	TRBJ2-1	.	CASKRTSGGLGAYYNEQFF	TGTGCCAGCAAAAGGACTAGCGGGGGCCTTGGGGCCTACTACAATGAGCAGTTCTTC
TRBV7-2	TRBD1	TRBJ1-2	.	CASSLDGTRDRRSSYGYTF	TGTGCCAGCAGTTTAGACGGGACCCGGGACAGGCGATCTTCCTATGGCTACACCTTC